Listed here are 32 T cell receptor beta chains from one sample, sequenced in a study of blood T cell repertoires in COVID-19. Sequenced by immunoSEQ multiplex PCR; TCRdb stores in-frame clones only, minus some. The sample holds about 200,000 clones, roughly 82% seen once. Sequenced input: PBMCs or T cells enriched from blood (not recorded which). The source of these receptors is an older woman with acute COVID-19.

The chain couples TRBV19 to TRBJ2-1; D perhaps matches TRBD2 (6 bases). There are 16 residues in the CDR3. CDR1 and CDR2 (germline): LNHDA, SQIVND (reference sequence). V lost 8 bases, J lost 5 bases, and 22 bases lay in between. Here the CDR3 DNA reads TGTGCCAGTTTCTCCCCTCTTTCGGGAGACCACAATGAGCAGTTCTTC. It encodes CASFSPLSGDHNEQFF.

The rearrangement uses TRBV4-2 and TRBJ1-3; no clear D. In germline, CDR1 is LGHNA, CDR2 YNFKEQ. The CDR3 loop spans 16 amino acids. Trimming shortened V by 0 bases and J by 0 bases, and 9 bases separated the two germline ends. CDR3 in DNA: TGTGCCAGCAGCCAAGATAGAGATCTCTCTGGAAACACCATATATTTT. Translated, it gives CASSQDRDLSGNTIYF.

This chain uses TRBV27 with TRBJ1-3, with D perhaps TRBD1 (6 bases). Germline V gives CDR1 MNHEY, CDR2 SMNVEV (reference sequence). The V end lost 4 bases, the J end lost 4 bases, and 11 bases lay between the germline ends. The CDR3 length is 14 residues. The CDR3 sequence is CASSSRGWGNTIYF. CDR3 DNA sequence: TGTGCCAGCAGTTCCAGGGGATGGGGAAACACCATATATTTT.

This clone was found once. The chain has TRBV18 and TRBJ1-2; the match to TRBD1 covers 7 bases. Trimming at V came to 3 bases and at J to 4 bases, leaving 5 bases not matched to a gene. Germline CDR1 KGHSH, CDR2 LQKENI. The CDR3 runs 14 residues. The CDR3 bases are TGTGCCAGCTCACCGGGACAGTTTACCTATGGCTACACCTTC. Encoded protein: CASSPGQFTYGYTF. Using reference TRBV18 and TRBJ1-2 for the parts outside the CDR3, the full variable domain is NAGVMQNPRHLVRRRGQEARLRCSPMKGHSHVYWYRQLPEEGLKFMVYLQKENIIDESGMPKERFSAEFPKEGPSILRIQQVVRGDSAAYFCASSPGQFTYGYTFGSGTRLTVV.

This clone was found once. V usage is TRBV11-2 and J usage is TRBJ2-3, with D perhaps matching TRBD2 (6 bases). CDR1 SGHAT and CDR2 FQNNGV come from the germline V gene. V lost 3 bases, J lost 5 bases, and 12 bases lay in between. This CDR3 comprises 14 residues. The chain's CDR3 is CASSFSLARDTQYF. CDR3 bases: TGTGCCAGCAGCTTCTCTCTAGCGCGAGATACGCAGTATTTT.

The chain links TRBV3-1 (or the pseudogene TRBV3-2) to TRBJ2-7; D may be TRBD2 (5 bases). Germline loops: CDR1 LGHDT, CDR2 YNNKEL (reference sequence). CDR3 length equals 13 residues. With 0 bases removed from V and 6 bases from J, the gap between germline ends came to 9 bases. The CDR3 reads CASSQEAGLEQYV. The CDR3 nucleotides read TGTGCCAGCAGCCAAGAGGCGGGTCTCGAGCAGTACGTC.

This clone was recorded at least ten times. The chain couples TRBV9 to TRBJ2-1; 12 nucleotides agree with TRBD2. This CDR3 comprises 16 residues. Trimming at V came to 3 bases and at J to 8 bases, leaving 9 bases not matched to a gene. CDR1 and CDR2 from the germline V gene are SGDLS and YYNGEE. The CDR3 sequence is CASSALGLAGLDEQFF. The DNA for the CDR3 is TGTGCCAGCAGCGCCCTCGGACTAGCGGGACTCGATGAGCAGTTCTTC.

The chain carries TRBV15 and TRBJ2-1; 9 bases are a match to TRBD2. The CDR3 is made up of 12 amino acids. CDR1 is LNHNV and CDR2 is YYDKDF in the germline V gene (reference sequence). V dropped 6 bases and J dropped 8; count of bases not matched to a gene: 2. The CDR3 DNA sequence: TGTGCCACCAGGGCGGGAGGGGATGAGCAGTTCTTC. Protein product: CATRAGGDEQFF. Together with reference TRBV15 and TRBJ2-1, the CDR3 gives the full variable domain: DAMVIQNPRYQVTQFGKPVTLSCSQTLNHNVMYWYQQKSSQAPKLLFHYYDKDFNNEADTPDNFQSRRPNTSFCFLDIRSPGLGDTAMYLCATRAGGDEQFFGPGTRLTVL.

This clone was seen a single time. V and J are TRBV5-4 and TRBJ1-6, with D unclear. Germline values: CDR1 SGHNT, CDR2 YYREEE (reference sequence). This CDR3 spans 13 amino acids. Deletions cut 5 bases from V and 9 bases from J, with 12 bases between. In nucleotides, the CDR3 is TGTGCCAGCAGTCTGCCTTCGGGTTCACCCCTCCACTTT. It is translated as CASSLPSGSPLHF.

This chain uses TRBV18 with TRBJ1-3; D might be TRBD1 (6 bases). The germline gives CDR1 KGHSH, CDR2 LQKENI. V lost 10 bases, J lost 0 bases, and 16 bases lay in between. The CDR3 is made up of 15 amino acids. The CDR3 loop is CATVTGPSSGNTIYF. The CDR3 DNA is TGTGCCACGGTAACAGGGCCCAGCTCTGGAAACACCATATATTTT.

CDR3 in amino acids: CASSQGRGQKLGNTEAFF. CDR3 coding DNA: TGCGCCAGCAGCCAAGGGCGGGGCCAAAAATTGGGGAACACTGAAGCTTTCTTT. The chain uses TRBV4-1 and TRBJ1-1, with TRBD1 as a possible D gene (5 bases). In germline, CDR1 is MGHRA, CDR2 YSYEKL. This CDR3 is built from 18 residues. V lost 1 base and J lost 1, with 19 bases in between.

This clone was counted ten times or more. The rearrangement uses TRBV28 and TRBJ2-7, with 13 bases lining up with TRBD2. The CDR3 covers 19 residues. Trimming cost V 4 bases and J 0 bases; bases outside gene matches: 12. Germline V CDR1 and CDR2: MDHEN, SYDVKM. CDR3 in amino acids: CASSWGRGLAGALSYEQYV. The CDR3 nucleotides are TGTGCCAGCAGTTGGGGCCGTGGACTAGCGGGGGCCCTCTCCTACGAGCAGTACGTC.

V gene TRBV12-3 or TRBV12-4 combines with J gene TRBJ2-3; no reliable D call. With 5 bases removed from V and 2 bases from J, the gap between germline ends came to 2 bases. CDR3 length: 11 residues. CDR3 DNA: TGTGCCAGCAGTCTCACAGATACGCAGTATTTT. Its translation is CASSLTDTQYF.

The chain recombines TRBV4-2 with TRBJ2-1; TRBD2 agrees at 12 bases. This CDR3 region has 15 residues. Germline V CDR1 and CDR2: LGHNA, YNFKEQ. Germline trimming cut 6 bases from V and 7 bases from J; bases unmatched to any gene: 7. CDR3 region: CASSLGLAGLNEQFF. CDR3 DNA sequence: TGTGCCAGCAGTCTGGGACTAGCGGGCTTAAATGAGCAGTTCTTC.

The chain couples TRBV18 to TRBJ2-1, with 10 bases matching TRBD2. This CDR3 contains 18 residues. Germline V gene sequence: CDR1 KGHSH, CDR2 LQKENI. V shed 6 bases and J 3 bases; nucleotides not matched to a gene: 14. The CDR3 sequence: CASSPPGLAGARYNEQFF. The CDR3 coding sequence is TGTGCCAGCTCGCCGCCGGGGCTAGCGGGAGCCCGCTACAATGAGCAGTTCTTC.

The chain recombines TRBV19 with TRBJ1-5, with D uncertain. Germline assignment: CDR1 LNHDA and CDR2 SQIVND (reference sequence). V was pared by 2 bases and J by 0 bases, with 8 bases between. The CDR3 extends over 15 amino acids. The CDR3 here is CASSIPAYSNQPQHF. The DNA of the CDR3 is TGTGCCAGTAGTATACCAGCGTATAGCAATCAGCCCCAGCATTTT.

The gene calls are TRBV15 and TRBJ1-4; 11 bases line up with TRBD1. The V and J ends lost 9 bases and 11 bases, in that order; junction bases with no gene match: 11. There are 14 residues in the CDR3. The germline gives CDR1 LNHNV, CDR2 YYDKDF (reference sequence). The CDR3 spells CATEAGQGGGKLFF. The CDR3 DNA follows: TGTGCCACTGAAGCGGGACAGGGGGGAGGGAAACTGTTTTTT.

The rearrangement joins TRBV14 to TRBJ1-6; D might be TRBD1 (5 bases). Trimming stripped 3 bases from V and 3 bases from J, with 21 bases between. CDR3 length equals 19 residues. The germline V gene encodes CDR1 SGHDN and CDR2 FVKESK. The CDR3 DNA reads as TGTGCCAGCAGCCAGAGGATTGGCGTGGGGGGGGACTATAATTCACCCCTCCACTTT. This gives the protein CASSQRIGVGGDYNSPLHF.

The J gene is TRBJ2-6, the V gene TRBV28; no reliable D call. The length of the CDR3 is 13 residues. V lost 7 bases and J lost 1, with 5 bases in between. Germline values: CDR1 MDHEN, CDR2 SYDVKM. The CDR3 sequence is CASTGSGANVLTF. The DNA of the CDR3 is TGTGCCAGCACGGGTTCTGGGGCCAACGTCCTGACTTTC.

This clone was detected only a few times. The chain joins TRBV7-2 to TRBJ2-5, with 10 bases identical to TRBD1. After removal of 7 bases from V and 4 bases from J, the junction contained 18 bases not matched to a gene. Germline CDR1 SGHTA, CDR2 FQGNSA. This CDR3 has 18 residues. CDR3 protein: CASNQGPHLGTGVETQYF. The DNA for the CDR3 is TGTGCCAGCAACCAAGGCCCACATCTGGGGACAGGGGTAGAGACCCAGTACTTC.

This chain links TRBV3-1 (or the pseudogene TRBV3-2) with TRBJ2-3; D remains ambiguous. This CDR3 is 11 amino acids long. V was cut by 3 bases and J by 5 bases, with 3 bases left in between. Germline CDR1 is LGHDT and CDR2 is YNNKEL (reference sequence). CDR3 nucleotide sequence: TGTGCCAGCAGCCACGGAGATACGCAGTATTTT. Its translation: CASSHGDTQYF.

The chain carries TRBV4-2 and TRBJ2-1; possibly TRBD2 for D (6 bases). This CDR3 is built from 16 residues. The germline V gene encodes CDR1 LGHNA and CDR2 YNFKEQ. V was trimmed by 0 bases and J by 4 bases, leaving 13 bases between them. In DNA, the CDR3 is TGTGCCAGCAGCCAAGATGGAGGGCTAGCTTACAATGAGCAGTTCTTC. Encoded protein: CASSQDGGLAYNEQFF.

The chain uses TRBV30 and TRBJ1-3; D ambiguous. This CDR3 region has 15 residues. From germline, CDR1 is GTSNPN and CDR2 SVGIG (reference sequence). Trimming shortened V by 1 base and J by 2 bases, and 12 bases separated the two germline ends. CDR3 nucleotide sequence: TGTGCCTGGAGTGGTATGAAGAGGGCTGGAAACACCATATATTTT. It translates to CAWSGMKRAGNTIYF.

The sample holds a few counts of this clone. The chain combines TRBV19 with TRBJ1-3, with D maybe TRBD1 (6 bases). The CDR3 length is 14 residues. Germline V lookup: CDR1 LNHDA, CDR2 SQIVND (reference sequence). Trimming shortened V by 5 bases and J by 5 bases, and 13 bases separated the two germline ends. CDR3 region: CASSPRDKRNTIYF. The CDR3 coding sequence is TGTGCCAGTAGTCCCCGGGACAAGAGAAACACCATATATTTT.

For the CDR3, the DNA is TGTGCCAGCAGAAACTTAGGGGCGGGGGGATCACCCCTCCACTTT. Translating it yields CASRNLGAGGSPLHF. The chain couples TRBV5-6 to TRBJ1-6; the D gene is possibly TRBD1 (5 bases). Trimming removed 5 bases at V and 10 bases at J, with 19 bases between. The CDR3 loop spans 15 amino acids. The germline CDR1 and CDR2 sequences are SGHDT and YYEEEE.

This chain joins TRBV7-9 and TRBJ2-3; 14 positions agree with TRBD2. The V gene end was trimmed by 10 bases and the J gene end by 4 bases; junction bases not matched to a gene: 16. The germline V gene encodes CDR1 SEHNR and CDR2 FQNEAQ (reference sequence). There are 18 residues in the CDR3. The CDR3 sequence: CANDWGTSGSTRSDTQYF. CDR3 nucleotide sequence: TGTGCCAACGACTGGGGGACTAGCGGGAGTACGAGGTCAGATACGCAGTATTTT.

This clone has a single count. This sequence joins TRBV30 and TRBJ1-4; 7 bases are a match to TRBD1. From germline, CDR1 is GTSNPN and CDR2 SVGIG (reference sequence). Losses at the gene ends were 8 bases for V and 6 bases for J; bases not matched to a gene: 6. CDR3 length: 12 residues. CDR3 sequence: CARKGGDEKLFF. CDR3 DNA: TGTGCCCGGAAAGGGGGCGATGAAAAACTGTTTTTT.

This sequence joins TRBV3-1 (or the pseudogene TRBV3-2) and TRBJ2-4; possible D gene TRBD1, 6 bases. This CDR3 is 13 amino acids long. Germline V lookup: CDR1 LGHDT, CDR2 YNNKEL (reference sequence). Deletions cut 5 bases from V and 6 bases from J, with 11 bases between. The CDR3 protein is CASSTGPLNIQYF. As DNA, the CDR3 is TGTGCCAGCAGCACAGGGCCGCTAAACATTCAGTACTTC.

The CDR3, as DNA: TGTGCCACCAGTGATTCCACTCGGACAGGGGGTTATTACGAGCAGTACTTC. Encoded protein: CATSDSTRTGGYYEQYF. This chain connects TRBV24-1 to TRBJ2-7; TRBD1 matches at 10 bases. With 2 bases clipped from V and 4 bases from J, the junction kept 10 bases outside the gene matches. The CDR3 is 17 residues long. CDR1 and CDR2 from the germline V gene are KGHDR and SFDVKD.

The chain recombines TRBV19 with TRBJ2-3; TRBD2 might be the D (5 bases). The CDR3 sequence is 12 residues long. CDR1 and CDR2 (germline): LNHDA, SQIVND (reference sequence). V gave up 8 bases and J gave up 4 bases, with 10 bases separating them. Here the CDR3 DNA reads TGTGCCAGTGCCTCGAGGGCAGATACGCAGTATTTT. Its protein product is CASASRADTQYF. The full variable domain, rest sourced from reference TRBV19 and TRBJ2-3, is DGGITQSPKYLFRKEGQNVTLSCEQNLNHDAMYWYRQDPGQGLRLIYYSQIVNDFQKGDIAEGYSVSREKKESFPLTVTSAQKNPTAFYLCASASRADTQYFGPGTRLTVL.

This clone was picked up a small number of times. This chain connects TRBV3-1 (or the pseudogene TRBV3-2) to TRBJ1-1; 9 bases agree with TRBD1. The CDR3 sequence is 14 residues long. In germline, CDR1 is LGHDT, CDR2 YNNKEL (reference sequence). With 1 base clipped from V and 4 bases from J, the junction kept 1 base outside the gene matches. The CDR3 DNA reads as TGTGCCAGCAGCCAAGGGACAGGGGTCACTGAAGCTTTCTTT. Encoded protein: CASSQGTGVTEAFF.

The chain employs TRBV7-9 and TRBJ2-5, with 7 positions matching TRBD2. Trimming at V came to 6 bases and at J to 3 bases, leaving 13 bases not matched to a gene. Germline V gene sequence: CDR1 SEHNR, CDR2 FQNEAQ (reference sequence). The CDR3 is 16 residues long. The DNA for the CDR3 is TGTGCCAGCAGGGTTGGCCGCGGGAGCGAAAAAGAGACCCAGTACTTC. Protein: CASRVGRGSEKETQYF.